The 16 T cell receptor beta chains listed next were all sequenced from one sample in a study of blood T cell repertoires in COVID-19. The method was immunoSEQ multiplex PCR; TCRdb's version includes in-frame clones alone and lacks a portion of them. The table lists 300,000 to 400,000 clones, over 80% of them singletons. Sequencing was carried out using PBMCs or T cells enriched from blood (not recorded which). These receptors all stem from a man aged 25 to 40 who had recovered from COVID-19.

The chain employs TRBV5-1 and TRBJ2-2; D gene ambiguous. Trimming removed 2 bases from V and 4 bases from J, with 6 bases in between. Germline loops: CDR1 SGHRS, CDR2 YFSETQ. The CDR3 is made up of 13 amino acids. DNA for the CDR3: TGCGCCAGCAGCTTTAGATTCACCGGGGAGCTGTTTTTT. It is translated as CASSFRFTGELFF.

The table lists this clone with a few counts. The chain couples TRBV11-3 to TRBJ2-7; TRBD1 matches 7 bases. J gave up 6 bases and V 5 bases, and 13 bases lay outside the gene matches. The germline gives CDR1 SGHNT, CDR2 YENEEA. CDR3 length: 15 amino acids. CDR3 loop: CASSASGGKGAEQYF. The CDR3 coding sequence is TGTGCCAGCAGCGCTAGTGGGGGAAAGGGGGCCGAGCAGTACTTC.

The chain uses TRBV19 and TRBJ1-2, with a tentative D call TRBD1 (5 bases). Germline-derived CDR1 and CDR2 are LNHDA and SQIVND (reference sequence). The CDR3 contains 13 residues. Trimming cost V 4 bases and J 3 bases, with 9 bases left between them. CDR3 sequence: CASSTGGDYGYTF. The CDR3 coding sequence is TGTGCCAGTAGTACCGGGGGGGACTATGGCTACACCTTC.

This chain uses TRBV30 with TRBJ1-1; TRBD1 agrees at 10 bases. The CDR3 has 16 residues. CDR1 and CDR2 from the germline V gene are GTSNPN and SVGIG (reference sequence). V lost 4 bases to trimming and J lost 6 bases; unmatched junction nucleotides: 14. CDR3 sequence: CAWTFIWDRGRAEAFF. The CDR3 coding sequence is TGTGCCTGGACCTTTATATGGGACAGGGGTCGGGCTGAAGCTTTCTTT.

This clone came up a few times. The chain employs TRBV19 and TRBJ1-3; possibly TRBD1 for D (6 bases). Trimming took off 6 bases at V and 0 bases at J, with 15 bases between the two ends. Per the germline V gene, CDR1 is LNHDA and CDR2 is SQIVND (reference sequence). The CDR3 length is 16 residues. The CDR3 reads CASRPQDRISGNTIYF. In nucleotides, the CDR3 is TGTGCCAGTAGACCCCAGGACAGAATCTCTGGAAACACCATATATTTT.

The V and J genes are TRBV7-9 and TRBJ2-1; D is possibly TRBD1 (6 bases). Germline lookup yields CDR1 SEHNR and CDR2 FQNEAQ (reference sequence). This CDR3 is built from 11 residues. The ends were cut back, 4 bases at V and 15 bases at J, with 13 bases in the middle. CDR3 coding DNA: TGTGCCAGCAGCTCAGGACAGCGTCCGTTCTTC. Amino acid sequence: CASSSGQRPFF. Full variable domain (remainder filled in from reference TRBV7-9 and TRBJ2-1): DTGVSQNPRHKITKRGQNVTFRCDPISEHNRLYWYRQTLGQGPEFLTYFQNEAQLEKSRLLSDRFSAERPKGSFSTLEIQRTEQGDSAMYLCASSSGQRPFFGPGTRLTVL.

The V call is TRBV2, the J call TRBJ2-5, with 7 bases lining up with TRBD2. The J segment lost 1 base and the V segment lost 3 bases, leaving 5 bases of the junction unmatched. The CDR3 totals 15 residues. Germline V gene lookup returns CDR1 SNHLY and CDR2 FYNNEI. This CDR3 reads CASSEFLAAQETQYF. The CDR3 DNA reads TGTGCCAGCAGTGAGTTCCTAGCGGCCCAAGAGACCCAGTACTTC.

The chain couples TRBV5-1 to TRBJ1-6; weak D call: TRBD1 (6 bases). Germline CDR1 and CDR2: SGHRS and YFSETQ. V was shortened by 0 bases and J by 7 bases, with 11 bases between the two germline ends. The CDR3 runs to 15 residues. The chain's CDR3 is CASSLEQGQNSPLHF. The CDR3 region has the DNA TGCGCCAGCAGCTTGGAACAGGGCCAGAATTCACCCCTCCACTTT.

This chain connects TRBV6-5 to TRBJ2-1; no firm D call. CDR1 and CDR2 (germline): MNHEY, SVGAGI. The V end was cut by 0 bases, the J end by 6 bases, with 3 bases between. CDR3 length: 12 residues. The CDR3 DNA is TGTGCCAGCAGTTACTCTAGCAATGAGCAGTTCTTC. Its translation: CASSYSSNEQFF.

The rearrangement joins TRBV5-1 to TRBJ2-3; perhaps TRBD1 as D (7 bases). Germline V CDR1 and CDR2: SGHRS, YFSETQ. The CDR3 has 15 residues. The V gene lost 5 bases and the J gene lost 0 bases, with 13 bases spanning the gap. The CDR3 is CASREGAGSTDTQYF. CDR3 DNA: TGCGCCAGCAGGGAGGGGGCAGGTAGCACAGATACGCAGTATTTT.

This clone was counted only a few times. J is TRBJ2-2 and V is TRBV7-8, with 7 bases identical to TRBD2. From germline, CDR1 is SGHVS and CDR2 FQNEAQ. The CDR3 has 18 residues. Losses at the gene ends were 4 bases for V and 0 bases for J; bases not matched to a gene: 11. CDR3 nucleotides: TGTGCCAGCAGCTCCTCAGGGAGGGGCTTTACGAACACCGGGGAGCTGTTTTTT. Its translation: CASSSSGRGFTNTGELFF.

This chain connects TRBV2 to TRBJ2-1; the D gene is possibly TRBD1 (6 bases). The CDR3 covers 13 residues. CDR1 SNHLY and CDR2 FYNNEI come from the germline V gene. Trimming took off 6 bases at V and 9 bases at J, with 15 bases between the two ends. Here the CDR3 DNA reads TGTGCCAGCAGCGGGACATTACTCGGTGAGCAGTTCTTC. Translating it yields CASSGTLLGEQFF.

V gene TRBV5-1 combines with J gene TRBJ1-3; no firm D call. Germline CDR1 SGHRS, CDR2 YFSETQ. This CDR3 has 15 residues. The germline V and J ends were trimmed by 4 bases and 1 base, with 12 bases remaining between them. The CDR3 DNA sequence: TGCGCCAGCAGCCGGAGCCCGGAATCTGGAAACACCATATATTTT. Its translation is CASSRSPESGNTIYF.

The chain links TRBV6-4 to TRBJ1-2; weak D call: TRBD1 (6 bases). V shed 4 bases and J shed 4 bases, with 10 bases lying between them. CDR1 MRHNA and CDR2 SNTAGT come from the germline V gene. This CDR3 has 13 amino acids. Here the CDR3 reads CASSGGLPYGYTF. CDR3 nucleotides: TGTGCCAGCAGTGGGGGGCTGCCCTATGGCTACACCTTC.

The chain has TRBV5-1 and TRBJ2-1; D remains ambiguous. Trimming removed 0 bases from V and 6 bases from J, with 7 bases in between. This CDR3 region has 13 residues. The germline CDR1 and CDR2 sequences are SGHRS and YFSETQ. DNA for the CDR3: TGCGCCAGCAGCTTGGGCCTAATCAATGAGCAGTTCTTC. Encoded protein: CASSLGLINEQFF.

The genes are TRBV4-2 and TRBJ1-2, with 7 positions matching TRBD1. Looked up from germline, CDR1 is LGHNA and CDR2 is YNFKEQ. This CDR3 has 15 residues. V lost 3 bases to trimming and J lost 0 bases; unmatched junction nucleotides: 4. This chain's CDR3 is CASSHRQGSNYGYTF. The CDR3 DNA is TGTGCCAGCAGCCACAGACAGGGATCTAACTATGGCTACACCTTC.